The clone carrying this T cell receptor beta chain came up many times. The target antigen is unknown. Each diagnosis was grounded in clinical symptoms, serum thyroxine and TRAb, thyroid ultrasound, and orbital computed tomography. Amplified regions were TCR beta CDR3 sequences from RNA transcripts. The TCR CDR3 was amplified in a first-round RT-PCR using the HTBI primer set. Each CDR3 protein is one row after TCRdb ran MiXCR on the multiplex PCR reads. This table has approximately 610,000 distinct CDR3 sequences, roughly 14% appearing once. The data originate from a study of T cells in Graves' hyperthyroidism and ophthalmopathy. Looking at the study overall: Once the initial diagnosis was made, peripheral blood was obtained before any treatment. Study-wide results and limits: Researchers report that a 13 V-J model separated ophthalmopathy from stable hyperthyroidism.

The V gene end was trimmed by 5 bases and the J gene end by 5 bases; junction bases not matched to a gene: 8. The length of the CDR3 is 14 residues. This receptor was identified in a woman aged 40-49 years with Graves' ophthalmopathy. Sequenced: blood. V and J are TRBV12-3 or TRBV12-4 and TRBJ2-5; 7 bases fit TRBD1. The CDR3 DNA reads TGTGCCAGCAGTCGTACCGGGACAGTCGAGACCCAGTACTTC. Its translation is CASSRTGTVETQYF.